This is a list of T cell receptor beta chains from one sample in a study of T cell responses to AZD1222 COVID-19 vaccine. Here immunoSEQ multiplex PCR was the method, and the copy in TCRdb shows in-frame clones only, minus some. The table has 110,000 or so clones, approximately 90% seen once; the top ten hold 3.5%. Sample: peripheral blood, taken 28 days after the second AZD1222 dose. These receptors came from an adult who received the AZD1222 COVID-19 vaccine. The CDR3 runs from the conserved cysteine through the conserved F or W.

>TRBV4-2
CASSQDLWAGGNNEQFF
>TRBV6-5
CASSPGQTYEQYF
>TRBV6-2/TRBV6-3
CASSYPRQGSTRGSYNEQFF
>TRBV10-3
CAISESEGVGQPQHF
>TRBV29-1
CSVVRGALGDEQFF
>TRBV28
CASTGNRGTTYEQYF
>TRBV25-1
CASLGLAYDNEQFF
>TRBV7-3
CASSLVRQNTEAFF
>TRBV10-3
CAILSPGLADNEQFF
>TRBV6-5
CASSYGQNTEAFF
>TRBV29-1
CSVDGTSSYNEQFF
>TRBV27
CASSETDREGAFF
>TRBV6-2/TRBV6-3
CASSYSALAGSYEQYF
>TRBV7-2
CASSLAEGNRAGNTIYF
>TRBV12-5
CASGLGGSAEAFF
>TRBV7-2
CASSRGAGDYEQYF
>TRBV5-6
CASRPGFSDNEQFF
>TRBV4-2
CASSQNPDRGSGKLFF
>TRBV18
CASSPRRDMTDTQYF
>TRBV7-2
CASSPQGGMNTEAFF
>TRBV23-1
CASSHLTQDRAGNTIYF
>TRBV3-1/TRBV3-2
CASSQKGLAGEYEQFF
>TRBV4-3
CASSQVEGAWGNTIYF
>TRBV2
CASSGTGGRDGYTF
>TRBV6-1
CASSEGRGKYYGYTF